One and the same sample provided the 20 T cell receptor beta chains below, sequenced in a study of cytomegalovirus exposure and HLA in healthy donors. With 60 Vbeta and 13 Jbeta primers, the PCR was carried out. This table comes from immunoSEQ multiplex PCR, and its TCRdb copy is limited to in-frame clones, with some not included. The table has approximately 120,000 clones, 81% seen once; the top ten hold less than 2.5%. The source material was PBMCs. These receptor sequences come from a woman aged 25 to 39 in good health and CMV-seronegative.

V gene TRBV5-4 combines with J gene TRBJ1-2; no reliable D call. This CDR3 spans 13 amino acids. The germline V and J ends were trimmed by 5 bases and 8 bases, with 16 bases remaining between them. From germline, CDR1 is SGHNT and CDR2 YYREEE (reference sequence). The CDR3: CASSPIPTGGYTF. The DNA for the CDR3 is TGTGCCAGCAGTCCCATCCCGACCGGGGGCTACACCTTC.

This rearrangement joins TRBV6-5 to TRBJ1-1; the D gene is possibly TRBD1 (5 bases). Trimming removed 0 bases at V and 4 bases at J, with 15 bases between. This CDR3 has 16 amino acids. The V gene's germline CDR1 is MNHEY and CDR2 SVGAGI. In DNA form, the CDR3 reads TGTGCCAGCAGTTACTCGACCCCGACGGGGGGCACTGAAGCTTTCTTT. It codes for CASSYSTPTGGTEAFF.

This sequence joins TRBV28 and TRBJ2-7; 10 nucleotides agree with TRBD1. J gave up 2 bases and V 6 bases, and 7 bases lay outside the gene matches. Germline V gene data show CDR1 as MDHEN and CDR2 as SYDVKM. CDR3 size: 15 residues. CDR3 nucleotide sequence: TGTGCCAGCAGGTGGGACAGGGGAACCACCTACGAGCAGTACTTC. Protein product: CASRWDRGTTYEQYF.

The chain carries TRBV5-1 and TRBJ2-5; unclear D gene. Germline V CDR1 and CDR2: SGHRS, YFSETQ. V lost 4 bases, J lost 2 bases, and 9 bases lay in between. This CDR3 has 13 residues. Here the CDR3 DNA reads TGCGCCAGCAGCCCGGGTGCACAAGAGACCCAGTACTTC. This sequence encodes CASSPGAQETQYF.

This chain joins TRBV4-2 and TRBJ2-7; tentative D call: TRBD2 (6 bases). The CDR3 covers 12 residues. Germline V gives CDR1 LGHNA, CDR2 YNFKEQ. V lost 3 bases and J 6 bases, leaving 9 bases between the germline ends. The CDR3 loop is CASSHGGAEQYF. DNA for the CDR3: TGTGCCAGCAGCCACGGGGGAGCCGAGCAGTACTTC.

This clone showed up just a few times. The chain is built from TRBV15 and TRBJ2-7; 12 bases are a match to TRBD2. The CDR3 contains 14 residues. J was trimmed by 13 bases and V by 4 bases; bases with no gene match: 11. Germline V gives CDR1 LNHNV, CDR2 YYDKDF (reference sequence). The CDR3 protein is CATSTRTSGTFIYF. The CDR3 DNA follows: TGTGCCACCAGCACAAGGACTAGCGGGACCTTTATTTACTTC.

The chain has TRBV2 and TRBJ2-6; 7 bases line up with TRBD1. The CDR3 is 16 amino acids. Trimming took 7 bases from V and 0 from J; bases not matched to a gene: 6. Germline assignment: CDR1 SNHLY and CDR2 FYNNEI. The CDR3, as DNA: TGTGCCAGCATTAGGACAGGAACCTCTGGGGCCAACGTCCTGACTTTC. Encoded protein: CASIRTGTSGANVLTF.

V usage is TRBV7-2 and J usage is TRBJ2-1; possible D gene TRBD2, 6 bases. The germline V gene encodes CDR1 SGHTA and CDR2 FQGNSA. The CDR3 covers 18 residues. V was cut by 2 bases and J by 1 base, with 18 bases left in between. CDR3 amino acids: CASSLNKAGIPSYNEQFF. The CDR3 DNA is TGTGCCAGCAGCTTAAATAAAGCGGGTATCCCTTCCTACAATGAGCAGTTCTTC.

This chain connects TRBV5-1 to TRBJ2-7, with 9 positions matching TRBD2. The CDR3 has 16 residues. The trim removed 0 bases at V and 1 base at J, leaving 5 bases unmatched. The V gene's germline CDR1 is SGHRS and CDR2 YFSETQ. The DNA of the CDR3 is TGCGCCAGCAGCTTGGATCCTAGCGGGATTTCCTACGAGCAGTACTTC. Translating gives CASSLDPSGISYEQYF.

CDR3 coding DNA: TGTGCCAGCAGCTATAGCGGGGGGGCTTACCAAGAGACCCAGTACTTC. Translating gives CASSYSGGAYQETQYF. The gene calls are TRBV5-6 and TRBJ2-5; 11 bases are shared with TRBD2. V trimming: 3 bases; J trimming: 0 bases; junction bases outside the gene matches: 4. This CDR3 region has 16 residues. The germline CDR1 and CDR2 sequences are SGHDT and YYEEEE.

This chain links TRBV5-1 with TRBJ2-7; 10 bases are a match to TRBD1. The CDR3 extends over 16 amino acids. Looked up from germline, CDR1 is SGHRS and CDR2 is YFSETQ. V lost 4 bases, J lost 6 bases, and 13 bases stayed unmatched. The CDR3 sequence: CASSSAMDRGGTEQYF. CDR3 nucleotides: TGCGCCAGCAGCAGTGCCATGGACAGGGGGGGGACCGAGCAGTACTTC. Drawing the rest from reference TRBV5-1 and TRBJ2-7, the complete variable domain is KAGVTQTPRYLIKTRGQQVTLSCSPISGHRSVSWYQQTPGQGLQFLFEYFSETQRNKGNFPGRFSGRQFSNSRSEMNVSTLELGDSALYLCASSSAMDRGGTEQYFGPGTRLTVT.

The chain uses TRBV5-6 and TRBJ2-5; a possible D gene is TRBD2 (6 bases). The J call is uncertain, as TRBJ2-7 better fits the DNA end. The CDR3 loop spans 14 amino acids. Germline-derived CDR1 and CDR2 are SGHDT and YYEEEE. The CDR3 coding sequence is TGTGCCAGCAGCTTGGGGGGGGACTTCTACGAGCAGTACTTC. Amino acid sequence: CASSLGGDFYEQYF.

The rearrangement joins TRBV5-1 to TRBJ1-1; D is unclear. The CDR3 covers 13 residues. CDR1 is SGHRS, CDR2 YFSETQ, per germline. V gave up 4 bases and J gave up 0 bases, with 7 bases separating them. The CDR3 spells CASSPLLNTEAFF. CDR3 bases: TGCGCCAGCAGCCCTCTCCTGAACACTGAAGCTTTCTTT.

The rearrangement links TRBV7-6 to TRBJ2-2; 10 bases line up with TRBD2. After removal of 5 bases from V and 7 bases from J, the junction contained 13 bases not matched to a gene. This CDR3 comprises 17 residues. Per the germline V gene, CDR1 is SGHVS and CDR2 is FNYEAQ. CDR3 nucleotide sequence: TGTGCCAGCAGCCGTACAATTAGCGGGAGGTCGGGCGGGGAGCTGTTTTTT. The encoded protein is CASSRTISGRSGGELFF.

The V gene is TRBV7-8, the J gene TRBJ1-5; D gene uncertain. Trimming stripped 1 base from V and 4 bases from J, with 11 bases between. CDR3 length: 15 residues. Germline assignment: CDR1 SGHVS and CDR2 FQNEAQ. DNA of the CDR3: TGTGCCAGCAGCTTAGGGGGAGAGGTAAATCAGCCCCAGCATTTT. This codes for CASSLGGEVNQPQHF.

V and J are TRBV14 and TRBJ2-5, with TRBD2 as a possible D gene (7 bases). Deletions cut 1 base from V and 4 bases from J, with 13 bases between. Germline CDR1 and CDR2: SGHDN and FVKESK. CDR3 length equals 15 residues. In DNA, the CDR3 is TGTGCCAGCAGCCAAGCCAGGGGAGGGAGAGAGACCCAGTACTTC. Residues: CASSQARGGRETQYF.

This chain connects TRBV29-1 to TRBJ1-1; TRBD1 matches at 10 bases. Trimming at V came to 5 bases and at J to 4 bases, leaving 7 bases not matched to a gene. The germline V gene has CDR1 SQVTM and CDR2 ANQGSEA. The CDR3 is made up of 14 amino acids. CDR3 DNA sequence: TGCAGCGTTAGTTGGGACAGGGGTTCCACTGAAGCTTTCTTT. Translation gives CSVSWDRGSTEAFF. The full variable domain, in which reference TRBV29-1 and TRBJ1-1 provide the parts outside the CDR3, is SAVISQKPSRDICQRGTSLTIQCQVDSQVTMMFWYRQQPGQSLTLIATANQGSEATYESGFVIDKFPISRPNLTFSTLTVSNMSPEDSSIYLCSVSWDRGSTEAFFGQGTRLTVV.

The V call is TRBV20-1, the J call TRBJ2-7; D remains ambiguous. Germline lookup yields CDR1 DFQATT and CDR2 SNEGSKA (reference sequence). V dropped 6 bases and J dropped 1 base, with 7 bases sitting between them. This CDR3 region has 11 residues. In DNA form, the CDR3 reads TGCAGTGCCCTACTATCCTACGAGCAGTACTTC. As protein: CSALLSYEQYF.

The genes are TRBV19 and TRBJ2-1, with TRBD2 matching 9 bases. J was trimmed by 7 bases and V by 5 bases; bases with no gene match: 9. CDR1 is LNHDA and CDR2 is SQIVND in the germline V gene (reference sequence). The CDR3 has 15 residues. The CDR3 DNA reads as TGTGCCAGTAGTTCGGGCGGGAGGGCTCGAAATGAGCAGTTCTTC. Its translation: CASSSGGRARNEQFF.

V and J are TRBV5-1 and TRBJ2-7; 10 nucleotides line up with TRBD2. This CDR3 has 17 residues. The J segment lost 5 bases and the V segment lost 3 bases, leaving 14 bases of the junction unmatched. CDR1 is SGHRS and CDR2 is YFSETQ in the germline V gene. The CDR3 protein is CASSWEPSGSRVNEQYF. The CDR3 coding sequence is TGCGCCAGCAGCTGGGAGCCTAGCGGGAGTAGGGTGAACGAGCAGTACTTC.